Listed below are T cell receptor beta chains from one sample, sequenced in a study of T-cell reconstitution after alpha-beta-depleted transplantation in children. TCRdb processed the PCR reads anew with MiXCR; each CDR3 protein has one entry. The table shows around 530,000 distinct CDR3 sequences, with approximately 29% occurring only once. The source was PBMCs from the stem cell graft donor, collected from the stem cell graft. The receptors here all came from a human donor who donated a stem cell graft to a child with aplastic anemia. The CDR3 runs from the conserved cysteine through the conserved F or W. The D gene is left open where the match is weak. Not all rows give a size; the values are once, few, many and, for expanded clones, a class.

D	V	J	size	CDR3	DNA
.	TRBV4-3	TRBJ2-1	.	CASSQETARLEF	TGCGCCAGCAGCCAAGAAACGGCAAGGCTAGAGTTC
TRBD1	TRBV29-1	TRBJ2-3	.	CSVERQGGTTDTQYF	TGCAGCGTTGAGCGACAGGGGGGAACCACAGATACGCAGTATTTT
.	TRBV3-1	TRBJ2-5	.	CASTDSGHQETQYF	TGTGCCAGCACCGACAGCGGACACCAAGAGACCCAGTACTTC
.	TRBV19	TRBJ1-2	.	CASRQVAGYGYTF	TGTGCCAGTAGACAGGTGGCAGGCTATGGCTACACCTTC
.	TRBV27	TRBJ1-6	.	CASSLQGVEYNSPLHF	TGTGCCAGCAGTTTACAGGGTGTTGAGTATAATTCACCCCTCCACTTT
TRBD1	TRBV25-1	TRBJ1-1	.	CASKGQFGTEAFF	TGTGCCAGCAAGGGACAGTTCGGCACTGAAGCTTTCTTT
TRBD1	TRBV15	TRBJ2-1	few	CATSREQGAPNEQFF	TGTGCCACCAGCAGAGAACAGGGGGCGCCCAATGAGCAGTTCTTC
TRBD1	TRBV20-1	TRBJ1-2	few	CSARETGVYYGYTF	TGCAGTGCTAGAGAAACAGGGGTGTACTATGGCTACACCTTC
TRBD2	TRBV6-5	TRBJ2-2	.	CASSYAASGIGAGELFF	TGTGCCAGCAGTTACGCGGCTAGCGGGATCGGAGCCGGGGAGCTGTTTTTT
TRBD1	TRBV12-3/TRBV12-4	TRBJ1-6	.	CASSLSGAGGSPLHF	TGTGCCAGCAGTTTGTCCGGGGCAGGGGGTTCACCCCTCCACTTT
.	TRBV20-1	TRBJ1-1	few	CSASRDGDSAFF	TGCAGTGCTAGTCGTGACGGGGACTCAGCTTTCTTT
.	TRBV20-1	TRBJ1-4	.	CSARDGPGEKLFF	TGCAGTGCTAGAGATGGTCCGGGAGAAAAACTGTTTTTT
TRBD2	TRBV20-1	TRBJ2-5	.	CSAAGTSGLGETQYF	TGCAGTGCGGCCGGGACTAGCGGGCTGGGAGAGACCCAGTACTTC
.	TRBV6-1	TRBJ2-1	many	CASSERGRASVTGEQFF	TGTGCCAGCAGTGAAAGAGGTCGGGCTAGCGTCACCGGTGAGCAGTTCTTC
TRBD2	TRBV12-3/TRBV12-4	TRBJ2-1	few	CASSLVAGGDNEQFF	TGTGCCAGCAGTTTAGTAGCCGGGGGGGACAATGAGCAGTTCTTC
.	TRBV20-1	TRBJ1-5	few	CSARVGHTYSNQPQHF	TGCAGTGCTAGAGTGGGACATACCTATAGCAATCAGCCCCAGCATTTT
.	TRBV5-1	TRBJ2-1	.	CASSLARVSSYNEQFF	TGCGCCAGCAGCTTGGCCCGGGTCAGCTCCTACAATGAGCAGTTCTTC
TRBD2	TRBV10-2	TRBJ2-2	few	CASGGGGLAGTTGELFF	TGCGCCAGCGGTGGTGGGGGGCTAGCGGGGACAACCGGGGAGCTGTTTTTT
TRBD2	TRBV3-1	TRBJ2-1	.	CASSQDLASGRADEQFF	TGTGCCAGCAGCCAAGATTTGGCTAGCGGGAGGGCCGATGAGCAGTTCTTC
.	TRBV29-1	TRBJ2-5	few	CSVEPVANLPETQYF	TGCAGCGTTGAACCTGTCGCAAATCTCCCGGAGACCCAGTACTTC
TRBD2	TRBV5-6	TRBJ2-1	.	CASSLEAWGLENEQFF	TGTGCCAGCAGCTTGGAAGCTTGGGGACTAGAAAATGAGCAGTTCTTC
.	TRBV12-3/TRBV12-4	TRBJ1-1	.	CASSFFSGPTGTEAFF	TGTGCCAGCAGTTTTTTTTCGGGACCCACGGGCACTGAAGCTTTCTTT
.	TRBV10-1	TRBJ1-4	few	CAKPQAARGKLFF	TGCGCCAAGCCACAGGCAGCACGGGGAAAACTGTTTTTT
.	TRBV20-1	TRBJ1-6	few	CSASLGGIPVF	TGCAGTGCTTCCCTCGGCGGGATCCCCGTGTTT
.	TRBV18	TRBJ2-7	.	CASSPLGMISSYEQYF	TGTGCCAGCTCACCTCTAGGTATGATCAGCTCCTACGAGCAGTACTTC
.	TRBV20-1	TRBJ2-3	few	CSASWDHASTDTQYF	TGCAGTGCTAGTTGGGACCATGCTAGCACAGATACGCAGTATTTT
.	TRBV7-2	TRBJ2-2	few	CASSFDGNTGELFF	TGTGCCAGCAGCTTCGACGGGAACACCGGGGAGCTGTTTTTT
TRBD1	TRBV18	TRBJ1-5	.	CASSPGTGPSNQPQHF	TGTGCCAGCTCACCTGGGACAGGACCGAGCAATCAGCCCCAGCATTTT
.	TRBV19	TRBJ1-5	few	CASSIARSNQPQHF	TGTGCCAGTAGTATCGCCCGGTCTAATCAGCCCCAGCATTTT
.	TRBV6-1	TRBJ2-1	.	CASSQLKYSSYNEQFF	TGTGCCAGCAGCCAACTGAAGTATAGCTCCTACAATGAGCAGTTCTTC
.	TRBV6-2/TRBV6-3	TRBJ1-2	few	CASRPQVHGGYGYTF	TGTGCCAGCAGACCCCAGGTTCATGGAGGCTATGGCTACACCTTC
.	TRBV30	TRBJ1-1	.	CAWSVRRRTEAFF	TGTGCCTGGAGTGTACGGAGGCGTACTGAAGCTTTCTTT
TRBD2	TRBV19	TRBJ2-3	.	CASSIGLADTQYF	TGTGCCAGTAGTATAGGACTAGCGGATACGCAGTATTTT
.	TRBV20-1	TRBJ2-1	.	CSARDGTVEDEQFF	TGCAGTGCTAGAGATGGGACCGTTGAGGATGAGCAGTTCTTC
TRBD1	TRBV29-1	TRBJ1-1	.	CSGSQTGGNTEAFF	TGCAGCGGGAGCCAGACAGGGGGAAACACTGAAGCTTTCTTT
TRBD1	TRBV9	TRBJ1-6	few	CASSEGTGRRSPLHF	TGTGCCAGCAGCGAGGGGACAGGGAGGCGTTCACCCCTCCACTTT
.	TRBV29-1	TRBJ2-1	.	CSVEPPRRIGDNEQFF	TGCAGCGTTGAACCCCCTCGGAGAATTGGGGACAATGAGCAGTTCTTC
TRBD2	TRBV4-3	TRBJ2-4	.	CASSQDRKRLSGREKNIQYF	TGCGCCAGCAGCCAAGATAGAAAGCGATTGAGCGGGAGGGAGAAAAACATTCAGTACTTC
.	TRBV19	TRBJ2-1	.	CASSSFRQGHRGEQFF	TGTGCCAGTAGTTCATTTAGGCAGGGTCACCGTGGTGAGCAGTTCTTC
TRBD1	TRBV29-1	TRBJ1-2	few	CSVGPRQGRVNYGYTF	TGCAGCGTTGGCCCTCGACAGGGACGAGTCAACTATGGCTACACCTTC
.	TRBV29-1	TRBJ2-6	.	CSVGGSSGANVLTF	TGCAGCGTTGGTGGGAGCTCTGGGGCCAACGTCCTGACTTTC
TRBD2	TRBV29-1	TRBJ2-2	.	CSVEGETSGRSGELFF	TGCAGCGTTGAAGGGGAAACTAGCGGGAGAAGCGGGGAGCTGTTTTTT
.	TRBV11-3	TRBJ1-2	.	CASSSSRQGGYTF	TGTGCCAGCAGCTCCTCGAGACAAGGAGGCTACACCTTC
.	TRBV5-1	TRBJ2-7	.	CASSWGRSAREQYF	TGCGCCAGCAGCTGGGGGAGGTCTGCACGCGAGCAGTACTTC
TRBD1	TRBV9	TRBJ2-7	.	CASSVGQGGHEQYF	TGTGCCAGCAGCGTGGGACAGGGTGGCCACGAGCAGTACTTC
TRBD2	TRBV20-1	TRBJ2-1	few	CSARAYSGGSGEQFF	TGCAGTGCTAGAGCGTATAGCGGGGGCTCGGGAGAGCAGTTCTTC
.	TRBV9	TRBJ1-1	few	CASSVGGLMNTEAFF	TGTGCCAGCAGCGTCGGGGGCCTCATGAACACTGAAGCTTTCTTT
.	TRBV7-9	TRBJ1-5	.	CASSLAGGGLRNQPQHF	TGTGCCAGCAGCTTAGCAGGGGGGGGCTTACGCAATCAGCCCCAGCATTTT